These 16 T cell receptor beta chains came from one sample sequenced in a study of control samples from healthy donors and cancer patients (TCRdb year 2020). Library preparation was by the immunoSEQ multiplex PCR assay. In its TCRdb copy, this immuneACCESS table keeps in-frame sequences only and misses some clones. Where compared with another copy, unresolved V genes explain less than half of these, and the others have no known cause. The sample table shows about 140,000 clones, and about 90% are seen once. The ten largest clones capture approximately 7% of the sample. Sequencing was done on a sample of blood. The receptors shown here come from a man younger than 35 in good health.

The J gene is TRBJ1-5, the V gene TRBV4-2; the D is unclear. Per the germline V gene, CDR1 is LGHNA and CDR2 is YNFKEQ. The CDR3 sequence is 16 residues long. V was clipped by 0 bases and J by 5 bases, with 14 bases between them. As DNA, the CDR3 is TGTGCCAGCAGCCAAGACAGTCAGGCGGTCGATCAGCCCCAGCATTTT. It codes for CASSQDSQAVDQPQHF.

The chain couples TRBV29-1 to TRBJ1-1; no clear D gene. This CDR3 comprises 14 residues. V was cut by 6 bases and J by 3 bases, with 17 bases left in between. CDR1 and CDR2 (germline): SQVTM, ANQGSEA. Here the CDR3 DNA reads TGCAGCGTCGAGCGATCGAGGGATTACACTGAAGCTTTCTTT. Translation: CSVERSRDYTEAFF.

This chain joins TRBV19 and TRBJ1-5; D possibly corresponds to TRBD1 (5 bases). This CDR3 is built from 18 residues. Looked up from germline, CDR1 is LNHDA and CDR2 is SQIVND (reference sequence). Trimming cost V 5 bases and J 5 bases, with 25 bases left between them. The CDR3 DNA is TGTGCCAGTAGTGTCGCCCTGGGCAGGGAGGATCGGGATCAGCCCCAGCATTTT. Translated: CASSVALGREDRDQPQHF.

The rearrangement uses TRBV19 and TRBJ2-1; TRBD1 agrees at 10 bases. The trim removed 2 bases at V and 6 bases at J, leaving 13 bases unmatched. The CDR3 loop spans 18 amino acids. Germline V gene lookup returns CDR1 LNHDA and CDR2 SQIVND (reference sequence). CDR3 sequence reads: CASSINFFGTGVINEQFF. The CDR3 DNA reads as TGTGCCAGTAGTATAAACTTTTTCGGGACAGGGGTAATCAATGAGCAGTTCTTC.

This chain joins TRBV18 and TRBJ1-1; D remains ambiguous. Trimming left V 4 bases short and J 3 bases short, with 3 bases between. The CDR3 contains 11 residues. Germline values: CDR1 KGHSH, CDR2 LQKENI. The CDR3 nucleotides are TGTGCCAGCTCACTCTACACTGAAGCTTTCTTT. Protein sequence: CASSLYTEAFF.

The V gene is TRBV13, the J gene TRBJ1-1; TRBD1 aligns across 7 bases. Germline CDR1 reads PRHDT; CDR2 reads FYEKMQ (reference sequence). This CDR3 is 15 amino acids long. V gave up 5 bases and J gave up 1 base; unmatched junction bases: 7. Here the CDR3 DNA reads TGTGCCAGCAGCCAAGGAAACAGGGGGAACACTGAAGCTTTCTTT. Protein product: CASSQGNRGNTEAFF.

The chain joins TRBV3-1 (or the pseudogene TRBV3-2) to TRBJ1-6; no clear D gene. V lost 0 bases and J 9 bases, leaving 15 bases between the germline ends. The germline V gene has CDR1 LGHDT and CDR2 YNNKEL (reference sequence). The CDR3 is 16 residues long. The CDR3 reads CASSQEFQLAGSPLHF. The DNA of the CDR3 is TGTGCCAGCAGCCAAGAATTCCAGCTGGCAGGTTCACCCCTCCACTTT.

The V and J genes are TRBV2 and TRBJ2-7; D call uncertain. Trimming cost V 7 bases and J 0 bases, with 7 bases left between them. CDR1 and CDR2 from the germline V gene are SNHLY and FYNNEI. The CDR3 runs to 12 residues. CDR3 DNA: TGTGCCAGCAAGGCGAGCTCCTACGAGCAGTACTTC. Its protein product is CASKASSYEQYF.

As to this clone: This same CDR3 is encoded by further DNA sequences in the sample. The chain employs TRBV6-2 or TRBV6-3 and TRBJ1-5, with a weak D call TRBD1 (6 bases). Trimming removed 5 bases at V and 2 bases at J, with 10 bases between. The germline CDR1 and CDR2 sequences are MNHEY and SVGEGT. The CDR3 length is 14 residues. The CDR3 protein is CASSPDSRNQPQHF. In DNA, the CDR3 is TGTGCCAGCAGTCCGGACAGTCGCAATCAGCCCCAGCATTTT.

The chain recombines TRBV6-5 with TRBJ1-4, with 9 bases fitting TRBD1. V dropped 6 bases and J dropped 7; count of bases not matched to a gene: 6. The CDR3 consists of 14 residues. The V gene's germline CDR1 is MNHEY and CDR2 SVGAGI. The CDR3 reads CASSRTGEVEKLFF. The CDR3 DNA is TGTGCCAGCAGCCGGACAGGGGAGGTTGAAAAACTGTTTTTT.

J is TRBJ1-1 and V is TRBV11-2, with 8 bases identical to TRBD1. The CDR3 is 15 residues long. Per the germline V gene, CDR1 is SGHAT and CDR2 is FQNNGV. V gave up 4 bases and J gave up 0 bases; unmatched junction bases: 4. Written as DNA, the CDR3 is TGTGCCAGCAGCTATACAGGGGGGATGAACACTGAAGCTTTCTTT. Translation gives CASSYTGGMNTEAFF. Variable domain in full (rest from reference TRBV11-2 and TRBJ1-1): EAGVAQSPRYKIIEKRQSVAFWCNPISGHATLYWYQQILGQGPKLLIQFQNNGVVDDSQLPKDRFSAERLKGVDSTLKIQPAKLEDSAVYLCASSYTGGMNTEAFFGQGTRLTVV.

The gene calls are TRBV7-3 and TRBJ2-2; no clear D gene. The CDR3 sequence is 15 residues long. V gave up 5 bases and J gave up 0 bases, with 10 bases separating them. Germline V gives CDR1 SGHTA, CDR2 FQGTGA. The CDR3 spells CASSPTLTNTGELFF. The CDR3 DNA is TGTGCCAGCAGCCCTACTTTGACGAACACCGGGGAGCTGTTTTTT. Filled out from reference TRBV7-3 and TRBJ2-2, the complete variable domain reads GAGVSQTPSNKVTEKGKYVELRCDPISGHTALYWYRQSLGQGPEFLIYFQGTGAADDSGLPNDRFFAVRPEGSVSTLKIQRTERGDSAVYLCASSPTLTNTGELFFGEGSRLTVL.

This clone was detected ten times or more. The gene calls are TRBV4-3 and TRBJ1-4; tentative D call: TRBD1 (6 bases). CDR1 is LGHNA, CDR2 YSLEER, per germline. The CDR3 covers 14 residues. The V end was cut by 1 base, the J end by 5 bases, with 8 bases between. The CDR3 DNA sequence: TGCGCCAGCAGCCAAGGCCAGGGGAATGAAAAACTGTTTTTT. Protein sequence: CASSQGQGNEKLFF.

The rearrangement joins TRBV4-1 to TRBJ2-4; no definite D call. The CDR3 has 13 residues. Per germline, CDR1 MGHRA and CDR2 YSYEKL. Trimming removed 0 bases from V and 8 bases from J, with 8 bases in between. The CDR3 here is CASSQDVPDIQYF. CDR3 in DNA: TGCGCCAGCAGCCAAGATGTACCGGACATTCAGTACTTC.

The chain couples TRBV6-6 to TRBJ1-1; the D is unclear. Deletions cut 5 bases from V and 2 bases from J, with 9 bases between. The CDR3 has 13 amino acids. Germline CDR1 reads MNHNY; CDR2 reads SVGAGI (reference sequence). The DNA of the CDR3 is TGTGCCAGCAGTATTTTAAGTAACACTGAAGCTTTCTTT. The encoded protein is CASSILSNTEAFF.

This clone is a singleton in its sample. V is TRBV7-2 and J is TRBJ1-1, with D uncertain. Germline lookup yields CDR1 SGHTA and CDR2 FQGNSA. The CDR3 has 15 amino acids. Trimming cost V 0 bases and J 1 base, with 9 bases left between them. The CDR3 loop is CASSLAGPANTEAFF. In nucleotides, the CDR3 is TGTGCCAGCAGCTTAGCCGGACCAGCGAACACTGAAGCTTTCTTT.